The source of this TCR beta chain is a study of vaccination and CD4 T cells after COVID-19. The wider study: SARS-CoV-2 was confirmed by nasal swab PCR; disease was mild in some ten, severe in one. Treatment of control cultures consisted of a CEFX pool, an HIV-1 Nef pool, or no peptide.

About this clonotype itself: Its cognate antigen is unknown.

Scientists ran DNA taken from cultured CD4+ T cells through the Oncomine TCR Beta short-read assay for sequencing. Each CDR3 protein is one row after TCRdb ran MiXCR on the PCR reads. The sample records about 11,000 distinct CDR3 sequences, 73% being singletons. The treatment was: roughly 11-day PBMC culture with coronavirus spike peptide pools or control peptides (ViraFEST assay). The sequenced sample was CD4+ T cells from blood, cultured in vitro. The sequence was obtained from a human donor who had recovered from COVID-19.

CDR3 coding DNA: TGTGCCATCAGTCTAAATCCGAGACAGGGGCCCTATGGCTACACCTTC. Amino acids: CAISLNPRQGPYGYTF. The V and J genes are TRBV10-3 and TRBJ1-2, with 8 bases fitting TRBD1. This CDR3 comprises 16 residues. The germline V gene encodes CDR1 ENHRY and CDR2 SYGVKD. The ends lost 5 bases at V and 4 bases at J; junction bases unmatched: 12.